This TCR beta chain was profiled in a study of beta chain features in type 1 diabetes. General study findings and limits: The study found moderately but significantly shorter TCRB CDR3s in all four CD4+ subsets of Type 1 diabetes patients. VDJ junctions sequenced from type 1 diabetes patients showed fewer insertions and more deletions. In comparison with healthy donors, patients had naive, central memory and Treg TCRB repertoires that appeared more similar.

The single heparinised draw taken from each donor contained approximately 120 mL of blood on average. Staining for CD45RO/CCR7/CD25/CD127/CD95/CD27 allowed sorting of CD4+ naive, central memory, regulatory and stem cell-like memory cells. The investigators reverse transcribed all of the isolated RNA, so they sequenced expressed TCRB transcripts. The assay was immunoSEQ multiplex PCR, and TCRdb's table has in-frame clones only and misses some. The sample lists 300,000 to 350,000 clones; around 9.3% were seen once. The CDR3 loop spans 13 amino acids. The germline V gene encodes CDR1 SQVTM and CDR2 ANQGSEA. Losses at the gene ends were 7 bases for V and 4 bases for J; bases not matched to a gene: 6. Notes on this clone: The target antigen is unknown.

V usage is TRBV29-1 and J usage is TRBJ2-1, with 8 bases fitting TRBD2. The sample consisted of central memory CD4+ T cells from blood. The TCR sequence derives from a young man with type 1 diabetes. This chain's CDR3 is CSAAGGAYNEQFF. The DNA of the CDR3 is TGCAGCGCCGCGGGGGGTGCGTACAATGAGCAGTTCTTC.